This is a list of T cell receptor beta chains from one sample in a study of OX40 agonist ivuxolimab in advanced cancers. Only in-frame clones appear in the TCRdb table, and some are missing; sequencing was by immunoSEQ multiplex PCR. The sample yields about 68,000 clones, more than 75% seen once. Sequencing used CD4+ or CD8+ T cells sorted from blood, obtained in a trial of the OX40 agonist ivuxolimab. The receptor source for this set is an adult with an advanced solid tumor such as melanoma, head and neck, liver or kidney cancer. The CDR3 runs from the conserved cysteine through the conserved F or W. A D gene is named only where the DNA matches it firmly. For some rows the clone size is stated as once, few or many, or as a class when expanded; others skip it.

J | size | V | D | DNA | CDR3
TRBJ1-6 | NA | TRBV28 | NA | TGTGCCAGCATCGGTTTCGGGAGCAGACCAAGAAGGACACCCCTCCACTTT | CASIGFGSRPRRTPLHF
TRBJ2-4 | NA | TRBV18 | NA | TGTGCCAGCTCACCCTCTACAGGAGGGGACATTCAGTACTTC | CASSPSTGGDIQYF
TRBJ1-4 | NA | TRBV5-1 | NA | TGCGCCAGCAGCTTGGAGGAGACAGTCTCAAATGAAAAACTGTTTTTT | CASSLEETVSNEKLFF
TRBJ1-5 | NA | TRBV5-8 | NA | TGTGCCAGCACCGCATTGGTTTGGGTTCGCGAGGATCAGCCCCAGCATTTT | CASTALVWVREDQPQHF
TRBJ1-2 | few | TRBV29-1 | NA | TGCAGCGTAGCGGGGACCCCTAACTATGGCTACACCTTC | CSVAGTPNYGYTF
TRBJ2-5 | NA | TRBV7-6 | TRBD2 | TGTGCCAGCAGCTTAGAGGTCGGGAGGGCCGAATCGGTAGAGACCCAGTACTTC | CASSLEVGRAESVETQYF
TRBJ1-5 | once | TRBV6-5 | NA | TGTGCCAGCAGTTACTCCACGGGTAGCCAGCCCCAGCATTTT | CASSYSTGSQPQHF
TRBJ1-3 | NA | TRBV13 | NA | TGTGCCAGCAGCTTTGGGGACCGAACAGGGAAATTTACTGGAAACACCATATATTTT | CASSFGDRTGKFTGNTIYF
TRBJ1-4 | NA | TRBV5-1 | TRBD1 | TGCGCCAGCAGCTTGGGACAGGGGGGTGAAGTTGAAAAACTGTTTTTT | CASSLGQGGEVEKLFF
TRBJ2-2 | NA | TRBV6-5 | NA | TGTGCCAGCAGTTACTCGACAGCGAACACCGGGGAGCTGTTTTTT | CASSYSTANTGELFF
TRBJ1-1 | NA | TRBV7-6 | NA | TGTGCCAGCAGCTTATCGGTGAACACTGAAGCTTTCTTT | CASSLSVNTEAFF
TRBJ2-1 | NA | TRBV30 | TRBD1 | TGTGCCTGGAGGGGACAGGGGGGTTCCTACAATGAGCAGTTCTTC | CAWRGQGGSYNEQFF
TRBJ2-5 | NA | TRBV29-1 | TRBD1 | TGCAGCGTCGACCCGGGACAGGGAGAGACCCAGTACTTC | CSVDPGQGETQYF
TRBJ1-2 | NA | TRBV6-1 | NA | TGTGCCAGCAGTGAATCCGTCAAGTATGGCTACACCTTC | CASSESVKYGYTF
TRBJ2-2 | NA | TRBV19 | NA | TGTGCCAGTAATGACCGTTCTAGCGCCACCGGGGAGCTGTTTTTT | CASNDRSSATGELFF
TRBJ2-5 | NA | TRBV5-1 | NA | TGCGCCAGCAGCTTGTTCCAGGGATGGGAAAATGAAGAGACCCAGTACTTC | CASSLFQGWENEETQYF
TRBJ1-6 | NA | TRBV7-9 | NA | TGTGCCAGCAGCTTAGGGGCGGCCTATAATTCACCCCTCCACTTT | CASSLGAAYNSPLHF
TRBJ1-5 | NA | TRBV6-6 | NA | TGTGCCAGCAGTCCCGGGGAGGGGCGGCCGCCCCAGCATTTT | CASSPGEGRPPQHF
TRBJ2-1 | NA | TRBV7-2 | TRBD2 | TGTGCCAGCACCTTGGGGGCTAGCGGGGCTGAGGAGCAGTTCTTC | CASTLGASGAEEQFF
TRBJ2-1 | once | TRBV9 | TRBD1 | TGTGCCAGCAGCGTAGACGGACAGGGGCTAAATGAGCAGTTCTTC | CASSVDGQGLNEQFF
TRBJ2-5 | few | TRBV12-5 | TRBD2 | TGTGCTAGTGGTTTGGTCCAAGGGCGGGGGTCAGGTGGGACCCAGTACTTC | CASGLVQGRGSGGTQYF
TRBJ1-3 | NA | TRBV2 | NA | TGTGCCAGCCCTCGGGGACCGAACTCTGGAAACACCATATATTTT | CASPRGPNSGNTIYF
TRBJ1-1 | NA | TRBV6-5 | TRBD1 | TGTGCCAGCAGTTACACCTCAGGGGGATACACTGAAGCTTTCTTT | CASSYTSGGYTEAFF
TRBJ1-1 | NA | TRBV6-6 | NA | TGTGCCAGCAGTCCGGAACGGACGACTGAAGCTTTCTTT | CASSPERTTEAFF
TRBJ2-5 | NA | TRBV7-2 | NA | TGTGCCAGCAGCTTAGCCCCCGAGGCAGAGACCCAGTACTTC | CASSLAPEAETQYF
TRBJ1-3 | NA | TRBV7-6 | NA | TGTGCCAGCAGCTTAGGAGACAGACGCTCTGGAAACACCATATATTTT | CASSLGDRRSGNTIYF
TRBJ2-6 | NA | TRBV7-9 | NA | TGTGCCAGCAGCTTATCCCCCCGCGTGTCCTTGGCGGGGGCCAACGTCCTGACTTTC | CASSLSPRVSLAGANVLTF
TRBJ2-1 | NA | TRBV5-8 | NA | TGTGCCAGCAGCCCTTACAATGAGCAGTTCTTC | CASSPYNEQFF
TRBJ1-5 | NA | TRBV19 | NA | TGTGCCAGTAGTATAGACCGCCGGGGAAAGCAGCCCCAGCATTTT | CASSIDRRGKQPQHF
TRBJ1-1 | NA | TRBV4-3 | TRBD1 | TGCGCCAGCAGCCTAGGACAGGGGGCCTTTGAAGCTTTCTTT | CASSLGQGAFEAFF
TRBJ2-5 | once | TRBV18 | NA | TGTGCCAGCTCACCAAGTCAAGAGACCCAGTACTTC | CASSPSQETQYF
TRBJ2-1 | NA | TRBV11-3 | TRBD2 | TGTGCCAGCAGCCCCAGCGGGAGAACGGGCAATGAGCAGTTCTTC | CASSPSGRTGNEQFF
TRBJ1-1 | NA | TRBV30 | TRBD1 | TGTGCCTGGAGTCACTTACCCTCGACAGGGGTGAGCACTGAAGCTTTCTTT | CAWSHLPSTGVSTEAFF